Listed below are T cell receptor beta chains from one sample, sequenced in a study of blood T cell repertoires in COVID-19. Some clones are missing from TCRdb's copy, which holds only in-frame ones; the method was immunoSEQ multiplex PCR. Altogether 200,000 or so clones are present, 80% being singletons, with the ten largest covering around 6%. Material for sequencing was peripheral blood. The origin of the receptors is a woman in her 70s with acute or convalescent COVID-19. Each CDR3 is given with its conserved first and last residue. D genes are given only for firm matches. The listing skips clone size in some rows; elsewhere it reads once, few, many or a size class.

d_call,clone_size,v_call,j_call,cdr3_nt,cdr3_aa
TRBD1,NA,TRBV5-8,TRBJ1-5,TGTGCCAGCAGCGACTGGGCAGGGGGAGATCAGCCCCAGCATTTT,CASSDWAGGDQPQHF
NA,few,TRBV2,TRBJ2-1,TGTGCCAGCACCTCGGGGAGCGGTCTCTCCTACAATGAGCAGTTCTTC,CASTSGSGLSYNEQFF
NA,NA,TRBV14,TRBJ1-4,TGTGCCAGCAGCCAAGGGAGTGGGAAACTGTTTTTT,CASSQGSGKLFF
NA,NA,TRBV7-9,TRBJ2-7,TGTGCCAGCAGCTTAGGCTCAGGTTGGGACGAGCAGTACTTC,CASSLGSGWDEQYF
TRBD2,NA,TRBV10-3,TRBJ2-3,TGTGCCATCGGGGAGCGGGAGCCCGACACAGATACGCAGTATTTT,CAIGEREPDTDTQYF
TRBD2,NA,TRBV7-8,TRBJ2-2,TGTGCCAGCAGCCCGGGACTAGCGGGATTGGACACCGGGGAGCTGTTTTTT,CASSPGLAGLDTGELFF
NA,NA,TRBV19,TRBJ1-2,TGTGCCAGTAGTATAGCAGGGGAAGGGAGCTATGGCTACACCTTC,CASSIAGEGSYGYTF
NA,NA,TRBV19,TRBJ2-7,TGTGCCAGTAGTATCCAAGGGGGGAGGGGAGCATCCTACGAGCAGTACTTC,CASSIQGGRGASYEQYF
NA,once,TRBV6-5,TRBJ2-3,TGTGCCAGCAGTTACTCGGCTCCCGGAGCAGATACGCAGTATTTT,CASSYSAPGADTQYF
NA,NA,TRBV27,TRBJ2-7,TGTGCCAGCAGTTTAAAGCTCCCAGGGAACTACGAGCAGTACTTC,CASSLKLPGNYEQYF
NA,NA,TRBV28,TRBJ2-2,TGTGCCAGCCGCGCAGGGACATTGAACACCGGGGAGCTGTTTTTT,CASRAGTLNTGELFF
TRBD2,NA,TRBV25-1,TRBJ2-5,TGTGCCAGCAGTGAATTTTCTGCGGGAGGGCCGGGGGAGACCCAGTACTTC,CASSEFSAGGPGETQYF
TRBD1,few,TRBV18,TRBJ1-1,TGTGCCAGCTCGCCCGGGACAGGGGGCACTGAAGCTTTCTTT,CASSPGTGGTEAFF
NA,NA,TRBV11-1,TRBJ2-2,TGTGCCAGCAGCCGGTTCCGGGAGAGGGCCGGGGAGCTGTTTTTT,CASSRFRERAGELFF
TRBD1,NA,TRBV15,TRBJ2-3,TGTGCCACCAGCACCGGACAGGGCAACACAGATACGCAGTATTTT,CATSTGQGNTDTQYF
NA,NA,TRBV20-1,TRBJ2-1,TGCAGTGCTAGTCATAGCGGAGATTACAATGAGCAGTTCTTC,CSASHSGDYNEQFF